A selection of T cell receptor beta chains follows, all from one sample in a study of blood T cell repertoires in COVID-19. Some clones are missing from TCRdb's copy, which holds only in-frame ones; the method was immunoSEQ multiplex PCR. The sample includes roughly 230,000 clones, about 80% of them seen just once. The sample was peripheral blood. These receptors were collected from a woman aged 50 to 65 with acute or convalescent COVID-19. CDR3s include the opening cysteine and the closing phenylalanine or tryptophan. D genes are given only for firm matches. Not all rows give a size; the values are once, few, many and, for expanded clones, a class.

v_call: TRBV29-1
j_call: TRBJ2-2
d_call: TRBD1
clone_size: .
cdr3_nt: TGCAGCGTAGCTGGACAGGGTGGGACCGGGGAGCTGTTTTTT
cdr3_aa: CSVAGQGGTGELFF

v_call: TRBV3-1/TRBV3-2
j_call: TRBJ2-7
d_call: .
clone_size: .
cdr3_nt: TGTGCCAGCAGCCCCCGAGGCCAGAGGATATCTGCCTACGAGCAGTACTTC
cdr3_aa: CASSPRGQRISAYEQYF

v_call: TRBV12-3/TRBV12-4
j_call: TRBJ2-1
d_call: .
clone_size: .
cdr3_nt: TGTGCCAGCGGATTCCGAGCGGTGAATGAGCAGTTCTTC
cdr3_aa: CASGFRAVNEQFF

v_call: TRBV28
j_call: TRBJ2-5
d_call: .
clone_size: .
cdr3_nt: TGTGCCAGCCTCGACAGATCTAAAGAGACCCAGTACTTC
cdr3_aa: CASLDRSKETQYF

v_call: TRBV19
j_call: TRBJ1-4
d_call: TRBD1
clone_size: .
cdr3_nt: TGTGCCAGTAGTGACCCACGACAGGGAACTAATGAAAAACTGTTTTTT
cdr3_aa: CASSDPRQGTNEKLFF

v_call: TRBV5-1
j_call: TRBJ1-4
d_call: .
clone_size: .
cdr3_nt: TGCGCCAGCAGCTTGGCCCCAATGGAAAAACTGTTTTTT
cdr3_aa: CASSLAPMEKLFF

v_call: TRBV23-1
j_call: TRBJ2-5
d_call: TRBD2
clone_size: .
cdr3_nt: TGCGCCAGCAAACTAGCGGGAGCGTATCTTCAAGAGACCCAGTACTTC
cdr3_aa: CASKLAGAYLQETQYF

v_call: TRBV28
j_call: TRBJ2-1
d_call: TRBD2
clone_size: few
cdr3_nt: TGTGCCAGCAGACTCGGACTAGTTTTCGATGAGCAGTTCTTC
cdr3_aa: CASRLGLVFDEQFF

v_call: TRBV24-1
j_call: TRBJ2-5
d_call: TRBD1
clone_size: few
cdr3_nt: TGTGCCACCAGTGACCCGAAGACAGGGGGCTTTGAGACCCAGTACTTC
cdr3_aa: CATSDPKTGGFETQYF

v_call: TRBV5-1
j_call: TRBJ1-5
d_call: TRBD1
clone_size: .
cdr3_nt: TGCGCCAGCAGCCCGGTCAGGGGGAGCAATCAGCCCCAGCATTTT
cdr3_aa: CASSPVRGSNQPQHF

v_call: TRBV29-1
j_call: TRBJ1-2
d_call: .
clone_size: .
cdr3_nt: TGCAGCGTTGAAACGGGAGTCTATGGCTACACCTTC
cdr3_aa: CSVETGVYGYTF

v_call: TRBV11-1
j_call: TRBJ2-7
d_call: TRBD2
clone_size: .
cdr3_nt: TGTGCCAGCAGCAAGACTAGCGGGGATGCCTACGAGCAGTACTTC
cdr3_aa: CASSKTSGDAYEQYF

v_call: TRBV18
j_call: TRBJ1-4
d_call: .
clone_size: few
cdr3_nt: TGTGCCAGCTCACCACGCGTGCCTGTTGAAAAACTGTTTTTT
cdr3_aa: CASSPRVPVEKLFF

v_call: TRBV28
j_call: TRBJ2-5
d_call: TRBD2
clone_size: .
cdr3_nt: TGTGCCAGCAGCCATGGACTAGCGGGGGTCCGTGCCCAGTACTTC
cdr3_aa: CASSHGLAGVRAQYF

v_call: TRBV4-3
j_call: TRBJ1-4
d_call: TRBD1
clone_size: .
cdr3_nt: TGCGCCAGCAGCCCCCGGGGACAGGTTGATGAAAAACTGTTTTTT
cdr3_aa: CASSPRGQVDEKLFF

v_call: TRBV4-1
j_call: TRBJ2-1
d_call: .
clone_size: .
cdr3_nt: TGCGCCAGCAGCCCCTCTAGGGGCGATAGCGGCAAGTACAATGAGCAGTTCTTC
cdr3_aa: CASSPSRGDSGKYNEQFF

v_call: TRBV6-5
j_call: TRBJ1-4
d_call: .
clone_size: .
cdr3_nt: TGTGCCAGCAGTTCGACAGAGAATGAAAAACTGTTTTTT
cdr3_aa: CASSSTENEKLFF

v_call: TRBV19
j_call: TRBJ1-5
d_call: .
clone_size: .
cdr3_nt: TGTGCCAGTAGTATGGCCCCGGGGGTCAATCAGCCCCAGCATTTT
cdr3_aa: CASSMAPGVNQPQHF

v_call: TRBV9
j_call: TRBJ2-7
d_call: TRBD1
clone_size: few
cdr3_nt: TGTGCCAGCAGCCCAGGGGACAGGATAGACGAGCAGTACTTC
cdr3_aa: CASSPGDRIDEQYF

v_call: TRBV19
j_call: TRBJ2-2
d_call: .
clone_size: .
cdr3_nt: TGTGCCAGTAGCCCCCAAACGGGAACGAACACCGGGGAGCTGTTTTTT
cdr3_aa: CASSPQTGTNTGELFF

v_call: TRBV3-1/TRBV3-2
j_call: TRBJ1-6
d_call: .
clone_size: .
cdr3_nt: TGTGCCAGCAGCCAAGATCCCCTTCTTTCACCCCTCCACTTT
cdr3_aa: CASSQDPLLSPLHF

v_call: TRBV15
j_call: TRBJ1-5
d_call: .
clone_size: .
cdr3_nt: TGTGCCACCGGACAGAGCAATCAGCCCCAGCATTTT
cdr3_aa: CATGQSNQPQHF

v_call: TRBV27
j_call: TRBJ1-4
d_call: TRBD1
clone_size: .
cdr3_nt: TGTGCCAGCAGGGACAGGGTTAATGAAAAACTGTTTTTT
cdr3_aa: CASRDRVNEKLFF

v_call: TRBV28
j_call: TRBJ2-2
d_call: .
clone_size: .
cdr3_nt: TGTGCCAGCAGTTTTGAGGGGGGACTAACCGGGGAGCTGTTTTTT
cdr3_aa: CASSFEGGLTGELFF

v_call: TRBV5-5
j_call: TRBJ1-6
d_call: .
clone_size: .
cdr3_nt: TGTGCCAGCAGCTTGGAAATTCCGCGTGGTAATTCACCCCTCCACTTT
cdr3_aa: CASSLEIPRGNSPLHF

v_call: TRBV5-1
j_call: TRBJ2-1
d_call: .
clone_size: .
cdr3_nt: TGCGCCAGCAGCCCGCAGGGGCGGGATGAGCAGTTCTTC
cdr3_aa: CASSPQGRDEQFF

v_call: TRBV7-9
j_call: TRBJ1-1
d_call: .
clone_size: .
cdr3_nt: TGTGCCAGCAGCCCCCACAGGGCCACTGAAGCTTTCTTT
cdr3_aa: CASSPHRATEAFF

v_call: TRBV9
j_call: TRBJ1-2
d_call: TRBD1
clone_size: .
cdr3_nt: TGTGCCAGCAGCTCGGGACAGGGGCCGCTATATGGCTACACCTTC
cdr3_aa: CASSSGQGPLYGYTF

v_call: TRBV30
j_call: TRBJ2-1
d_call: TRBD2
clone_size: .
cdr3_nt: TGTGCCTGGAGAGCTCTTCGACTAGCGGGAGATATTTCCTACAATGAGCAGTTCTTC
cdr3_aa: CAWRALRLAGDISYNEQFF

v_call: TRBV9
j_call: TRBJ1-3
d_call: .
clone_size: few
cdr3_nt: TGTGCCAGCAGCGTATCCCCCTCTACTCGGGGAACTGGAAACACCATATATTTT
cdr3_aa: CASSVSPSTRGTGNTIYF

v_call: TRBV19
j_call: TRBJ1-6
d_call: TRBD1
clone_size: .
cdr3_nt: TGTGCCAGTAGTCTTAAAGGGGACAGGGGCGATTCACCCCTCCACTTT
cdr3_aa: CASSLKGDRGDSPLHF

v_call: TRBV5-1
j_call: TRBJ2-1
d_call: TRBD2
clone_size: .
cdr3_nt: TGCGCCAGCAGCCCACCGACTAGCAACTACAATGAGCAGTTCTTC
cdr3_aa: CASSPPTSNYNEQFF

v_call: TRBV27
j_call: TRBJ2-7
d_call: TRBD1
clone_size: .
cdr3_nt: TGTGCCAGCAGTCCTCACCCCGGACAGGGTCTACCATACGAGCAGTACTTC
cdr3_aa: CASSPHPGQGLPYEQYF

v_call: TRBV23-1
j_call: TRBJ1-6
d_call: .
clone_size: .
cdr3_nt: TGCGCCAGCAGTCAACAGGAAGTGGTGGCCCTCCACTTT
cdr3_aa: CASSQQEVVALHF

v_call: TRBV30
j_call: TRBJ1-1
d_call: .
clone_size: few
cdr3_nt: TGTGCCTGGAGTTGGAAAGGGGGGAACACTGAAGCTTTCTTT
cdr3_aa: CAWSWKGGNTEAFF

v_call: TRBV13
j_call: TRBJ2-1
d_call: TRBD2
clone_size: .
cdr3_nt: TGTGCCAGCAGCCCGAGACTAGCCGCCTCCTACAATGAGCAGTTCTTC
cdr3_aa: CASSPRLAASYNEQFF

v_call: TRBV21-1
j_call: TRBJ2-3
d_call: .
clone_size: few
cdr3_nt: TGTGCCAGCAGCAAAGAAACGGGGGGCACAGATACGCAGTATTTT
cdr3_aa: CASSKETGGTDTQYF

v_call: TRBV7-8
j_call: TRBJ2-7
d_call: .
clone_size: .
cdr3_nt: TGTGCCACCTCATCAGGGAAACTCTACGAGCAGTACTTC
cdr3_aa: CATSSGKLYEQYF

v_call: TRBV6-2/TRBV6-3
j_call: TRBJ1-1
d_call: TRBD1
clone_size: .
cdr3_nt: TGTGCCAGCAGCATTAGACAGGGGGGTACTGAAGCTTTCTTT
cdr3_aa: CASSIRQGGTEAFF

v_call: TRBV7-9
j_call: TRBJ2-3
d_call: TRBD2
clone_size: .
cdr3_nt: TGTGCCAGCAGAGAGACAGGGGTAGCGGGGGGCCCCACAGATACGCAGTATTTT
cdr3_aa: CASRETGVAGGPTDTQYF

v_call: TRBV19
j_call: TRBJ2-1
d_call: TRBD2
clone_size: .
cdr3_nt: TGTGCCAGTAGTGGCGGGACTAGCGGGAGCATGGGTGAGCAGTTCTTC
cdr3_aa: CASSGGTSGSMGEQFF

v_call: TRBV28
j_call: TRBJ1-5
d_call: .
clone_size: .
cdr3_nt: TGTGCCAGCAGTGTTTCTGAGCCCCAGCATTTT
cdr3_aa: CASSVSEPQHF

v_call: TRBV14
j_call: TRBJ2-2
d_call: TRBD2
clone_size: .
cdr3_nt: TGTGCCAGCAGCCCGGGACTAGCGGGGAACACCGGGGAGCTGTTTTTT
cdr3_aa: CASSPGLAGNTGELFF

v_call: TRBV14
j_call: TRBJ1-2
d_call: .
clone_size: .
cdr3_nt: TGTGCCAGCAGCCAAGGACAATCCTATGGCTACACCTTC
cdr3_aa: CASSQGQSYGYTF

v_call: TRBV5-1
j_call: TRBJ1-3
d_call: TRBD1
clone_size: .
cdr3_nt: TGCGCCAGCAGCTCGACAGGGCGAAACACCATATATTTT
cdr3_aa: CASSSTGRNTIYF